This TCR beta chain was recovered during a study of T cell repertoires in cytomegalovirus infection. Study details: Both a matching HLA type and CMV infection were indicated by public TCR beta signatures.

TCRdb redid the calling of the reads with MiXCR, one entry per CDR3 protein. The sample includes more than 300,000 distinct CDR3 sequences, roughly 34% of them seen just once. This clonotype was seen many times. As yet, its antigen is unknown. There are 14 residues in the CDR3. Germline CDR1 reads SEHNR; CDR2 reads FQNEAQ (reference sequence). Trimming removed 8 bases from V and 0 bases from J, with 11 bases in between. Study findings and constraints: Within the response measured ex vivo, HLA-C-restricted CMV-specific TCR beta clonotypes were dominant. Cumulative frequency of public TCR beta families picked out carriers of CMV plus the relevant HLA.

J is TRBJ1-5 and V is TRBV7-9, with a possible D match to TRBD1 (6 bases). This sample comprised cultured PBMCs, obtained from culture after CMV antigen stimulation. This sequence originates from a human donor in good health (CMV status not recorded). Some clones in this sample may be carry-over from other donors' samples. As DNA, the CDR3 is TGTGCCAGCTCACAGGGCAGTAGCAATCAGCCCCAGCATTTT. As protein: CASSQGSSNQPQHF.